This TCR beta chain was captured in a study of T cell responses to AZD1222 COVID-19 vaccine. Overall study results and limits: In a largely white British group with more females than males, clonal diversity was possibly underestimated. When two AZD1222 doses had been given, Spike-specific TCR breadth and depth rose. At baseline, seropositivity was found in only a handful of AZD1222 recipients. Unmutated variant regions are reportedly the target of nearly half of TCRs that are spike-specific.

To note about this clone: Its matching antigen is unknown.

Assay: immunoSEQ multiplex PCR; the TCRdb copy retains only in-frame clones and omits some. The sample holds about 160,000 clones, roughly 86% seen once. Specimen: peripheral blood, collected on day 0 of AZD1222 vaccination. The receptor's source is an adult in good health.

The CDR3 DNA sequence: TGTGCCAGCCTGAAAGCCTCTCGGGGGAGCACTGAAGCTTTCTTT. This codes for CASLKASRGSTEAFF. The gene calls are TRBV4-2 and TRBJ1-1; TRBD1 might be the D (5 bases). The CDR3 spans 15 residues. V was shortened by 8 bases and J by 4 bases, with 20 bases between the two germline ends. Germline CDR1 and CDR2: LGHNA and YNFKEQ.